This T cell receptor (beta chain) was identified during a study of regulatory T cells in long-lasting Graves disease. Study-wide background: Antithyroid drugs had been given to newly diagnosed Graves' patients for under 3 months. Study outcomes and limitations: Authors noted too few samples as a limitation. Repertoires from persistent disease leaned toward TRBV28, TRBJ1-2 and TRBJ2-5.

TCR beta libraries were built with iRepertoire HTBI primers and Arm-PCR of CDR3 regions. One entry per CDR3 protein results from TCRdb running MiXCR on the multiplex PCR reads. This sample carries roughly 510,000 distinct CDR3 sequences, roughly 16% of them seen once, and the ten largest clones take 12%. Many counts were recorded for this clonotype. The antigen is not known. V lost 4 bases, J lost 3 bases, and 9 bases lay in between. The CDR3 length is 14 residues. Germline V gene lookup returns CDR1 KGHSH and CDR2 LQKENI. The time point denotes: newly diagnosed GD, antithyroid drugs for less than 3 months. There was RNA extracted from PBMCs, and the TCR library was made from it. These data were also reused for a study on T cells in Graves' hyperthyroidism and ophthalmopathy. That investigation notes: Stability of Graves' hyperthyroidism was defined as absent ophthalmopathy progression within 18 months.

This receptor was obtained from a man aged 18 to 29 with Graves disease. Sequences were derived from peripheral blood mononuclear cells (PBMCs), sampled at new diagnosis, from a patient treated with antithyroid drugs. V and J are TRBV18 and TRBJ2-2; D gene unclear. The CDR3 region has the DNA TGTGCCAGCTCACGTGCTCTAGACACCGGGGAGCTGTTTTTT. Protein: CASSRALDTGELFF.